This TCR beta chain is drawn from a study of Ad26.COV2.S vaccination and SARS-CoV-2 variants. Indicated treatment: approximately 18 received Ad26.COV2.S at low or high dose, single or two shots; about five received placebo; per-sample allocation not given. Sampling was done on day 63 after the first vaccine or placebo injection. Clones were sequenced by immunoSEQ multiplex PCR, and TCRdb holds only the in-frame ones, with some missing. The sample consists of approximately 420,000 clones, about 88% of them appearing once. The study, taken as a whole, reports: Placebo recipients and vaccine recipients were similar in non-spike TCR breadth.

In the case of this clone: Its antigen is undetermined.

Per the germline V gene, CDR1 is DFQATT and CDR2 is SNEGSKA (reference sequence). The CDR3 is made up of 13 amino acids. The germline V and J ends were trimmed by 3 bases and 5 bases, with 13 bases remaining between them. The source is a person between 18 and 59 years old who received the Ad26.COV2.S COVID-19 vaccine or a placebo. Here the sequenced sample was peripheral blood, taken in a trial of Ad26.COV2.S vaccine versus placebo. The chain carries TRBV20-1 and TRBJ1-1; tentative D call: TRBD1 (5 bases). CDR3: CSASAGGGTEAFF. The CDR3 nucleotides are TGCAGTGCTAGTGCCGGGGGTGGAACTGAAGCTTTCTTT.